Each of the 18 T cell receptor beta chains below was sequenced from the same sample in a study of blood T cell repertoires in COVID-19. TCRdb's table, derived via immunoSEQ multiplex PCR, lists solely in-frame clones and lacks some. The repertoire holds roughly 410,000 clones, around 92% seen once, with more than 1% in the top ten. The sample taken for sequencing was peripheral blood. These TCRs come from a man aged 35 to 55 with acute or convalescent COVID-19.

This clone was detected only once. The rearrangement uses TRBV15 and TRBJ1-1; 9 bases match TRBD1. The germline gives CDR1 LNHNV, CDR2 YYDKDF (reference sequence). Trimming at V came to 4 bases and at J to 4 bases, leaving 7 bases not matched to a gene. The CDR3 extends over 15 amino acids. CDR3: CATSKNRGPGTEAFF. The CDR3 region has the DNA TGTGCCACCAGCAAAAACAGGGGGCCGGGCACTGAAGCTTTCTTT.

The chain links TRBV27 to TRBJ1-6; D is uncertain. Looked up from germline, CDR1 is MNHEY and CDR2 is SMNVEV (reference sequence). The V end lost 4 bases, the J end lost 10 bases, and 11 bases lay between the germline ends. The CDR3 covers 13 residues. In DNA form, the CDR3 reads TGTGCCAGCAGTTCCAGCGGCGAATCACCCCTCCACTTT. Protein product: CASSSSGESPLHF.

The V call is TRBV4-1, the J call TRBJ1-6, with D tentatively TRBD1 (5 bases). CDR3 size: 17 residues. Trimming left V 0 bases short and J 9 bases short, with 18 bases between. Germline assignment: CDR1 MGHRA and CDR2 YSYEKL. The CDR3 loop is CASSQDRVRGMGSPLHF. For the CDR3, the DNA is TGCGCCAGCAGCCAAGATCGTGTTAGGGGTATGGGTTCACCCCTCCACTTT.

The chain combines TRBV6-2 or TRBV6-3 with TRBJ1-5; TRBD1 is a possible D gene (6 bases). This CDR3 spans 14 amino acids. CDR1 and CDR2 (germline): MNHEY, SVGEGT. Trimming pared 6 bases from V and 4 bases from J, leaving 13 bases between. CDR3 protein: CASSGGHLNQPQHF. In nucleotides, the CDR3 is TGTGCCAGCAGCGGGGGACACCTAAATCAGCCCCAGCATTTT.

The CDR3 sequence: CATSRDRASSYEQYF. CDR3 sequence (DNA): TGTGCCACCAGCAGAGATCGAGCTAGCTCCTACGAGCAGTACTTC. This chain connects TRBV15 to TRBJ2-7; the D is unclear. Trimming pared 0 bases from V and 0 bases from J, leaving 9 bases between. The germline V gene encodes CDR1 LNHNV and CDR2 YYDKDF (reference sequence). This CDR3 is 15 amino acids long.

The chain joins TRBV6-5 to TRBJ2-2; 9 positions agree with TRBD1. Germline V CDR1 and CDR2: MNHEY, SVGAGI. The CDR3 spans 16 residues. After removal of 2 bases from V and 5 bases from J, the junction contained 6 bases not matched to a gene. CDR3 DNA sequence: TGTGCCAGCAGTTACGGCCACAGGGGGCGGACCGGGGAGCTGTTTTTT. Its protein product is CASSYGHRGRTGELFF.

The chain couples TRBV2 to TRBJ1-2; D perhaps matches TRBD1 (5 bases). With 3 bases removed from V and 7 bases from J, the gap between germline ends came to 9 bases. Germline V lookup: CDR1 SNHLY, CDR2 FYNNEI. The CDR3 contains 12 residues. CDR3 residues: CASSDAGGGYTF. CDR3 bases: TGTGCCAGCAGTGACGCGGGGGGTGGCTACACCTTC.

This sequence joins TRBV3-1 (or the pseudogene TRBV3-2) and TRBJ2-7; 7 bases are a match to TRBD1. The ends lost 2 bases at V and 7 bases at J; junction bases unmatched: 11. The CDR3 extends over 15 amino acids. The germline V gene has CDR1 LGHDT and CDR2 YNNKEL (reference sequence). In DNA form, the CDR3 reads TGTGCCAGCAGCCAATGGGACAGACCCTACGCGGAGCAGTACTTC. Its protein is CASSQWDRPYAEQYF.

In this sample, this clone turned up once. The V and J genes are TRBV6-5 and TRBJ2-1; the match to TRBD2 covers 8 bases. The trim removed 4 bases at V and 4 bases at J, leaving 3 bases unmatched. This CDR3 is 14 amino acids long. Looked up from germline, CDR1 is MNHEY and CDR2 is SVGAGI. In DNA form, the CDR3 reads TGTGCCAGCAGTTTAGCGGGGCAGTACAATGAGCAGTTCTTC. It codes for CASSLAGQYNEQFF.

This chain joins TRBV6-5 and TRBJ1-2; 9 bases agree with TRBD1. Germline CDR1 and CDR2: MNHEY and SVGAGI. Unmatched junction bases numbered 5, after V lost 9 bases and J lost 3 bases. The CDR3 runs 13 residues. The chain's CDR3 is CASSDRGYYGYTF. The CDR3 region has the DNA TGTGCCAGTTCGGACAGGGGATACTATGGCTACACCTTC.

This clone was observed a single time. This chain links TRBV27 with TRBJ1-1, with D uncertain. The V gene's germline CDR1 is MNHEY and CDR2 SMNVEV (reference sequence). This CDR3 has 16 amino acids. V lost 4 bases and J 5 bases, leaving 20 bases between the germline ends. CDR3 sequence: CASSSLGFGAGTEAFF. The DNA of the CDR3 is TGTGCCAGCAGTTCTTTGGGGTTCGGTGCGGGGACTGAAGCTTTCTTT.

The CDR3 DNA follows: TGTGCCAGCAGCTCGACTAGCGGGAGCTACGAGCAGTACTTC. This sequence encodes CASSSTSGSYEQYF. The chain employs TRBV7-9 and TRBJ2-7; 12 nucleotides agree with TRBD2. The CDR3 spans 14 residues. CDR1 SEHNR and CDR2 FQNEAQ come from the germline V gene (reference sequence). V was pared by 4 bases and J by 3 bases, with 1 base of the junction left unmatched.

The chain joins TRBV6-5 to TRBJ1-5; weak D call: TRBD1 (6 bases). The V end was cut by 6 bases, the J end by 7 bases, with 13 bases between. This CDR3 is 13 amino acids long. Germline loops: CDR1 MNHEY, CDR2 SVGAGI. The CDR3 region has the DNA TGTGCCAGCAGCACAGGGTTAGGGCAGCCCCAGCATTTT. This encodes CASSTGLGQPQHF.

V usage is TRBV6-5 and J usage is TRBJ1-1, with 7 bases identical to TRBD1. CDR1 MNHEY and CDR2 SVGAGI come from the germline V gene. The CDR3 extends over 14 amino acids. J lost 5 bases, V lost 6 bases, and 9 bases had no gene match. The CDR3 loop reads CASRGTDFSTEAFF. CDR3 sequence (DNA): TGTGCCAGCAGAGGGACAGATTTTTCAACTGAAGCTTTCTTT.

V gene TRBV5-1 combines with J gene TRBJ2-1; the match to TRBD2 covers 11 bases. Germline lookup yields CDR1 SGHRS and CDR2 YFSETQ. V dropped 4 bases and J dropped 5; count of bases not matched to a gene: 8. CDR3 length equals 16 residues. The CDR3 DNA is TGCGCCAGCAGCACGCAAAGACTAGCGGGAAACAATGAGCAGTTCTTC. Amino acids: CASSTQRLAGNNEQFF.

The rearrangement links TRBV7-9 to TRBJ2-1, with 12 bases fitting TRBD2. The length of the CDR3 is 17 residues. Germline V lookup: CDR1 SEHNR, CDR2 FQNEAQ (reference sequence). Losses at the gene ends were 3 bases for V and 5 bases for J; bases not matched to a gene: 8. The CDR3 nucleotides are TGTGCCAGCAGCTTCCCTAGCGGGGGGGCCCTCAACAATGAGCAGTTCTTC. It translates to CASSFPSGGALNNEQFF.

The V call is TRBV19, the J call TRBJ1-5, with 8 bases lining up with TRBD1. Per germline, CDR1 LNHDA and CDR2 SQIVND (reference sequence). The CDR3 runs 14 residues. Trimming at V came to 7 bases and at J to 9 bases, leaving 11 bases not matched to a gene. CDR3 DNA sequence: TGTGCCAGTACCGCAGGGGGCGGGTTTTCGCCCCAGCATTTT. This sequence encodes CASTAGGGFSPQHF.

Only one count was recorded for this clone. The chain combines TRBV6-6 with TRBJ1-2, with D unclear. CDR1 MNHNY and CDR2 SVGAGI come from the germline V gene (reference sequence). The CDR3 has 10 residues. V was trimmed by 8 bases and J by 8 bases, leaving 9 bases between them. The CDR3 sequence: CASGLRGYTF. The CDR3 DNA reads TGTGCCAGCGGCTTGCGGGGCTACACCTTC.